This entry lists 22 T cell receptor beta chains sequenced from one sample in a study of CD8 T cells in Susac syndrome. Random hexamers were used to reverse transcribe an amount of about 0.5 to 1 ug RNA. TCRdb re-analysed the immunoSEQ multiplex PCR reads in MiXCR, keeping a single row per CDR3 protein. The sample includes a few hundred thousand distinct CDR3 sequences, 80% to 95% of them seen just once. Input material: CD4+ T cells from PBMCs. The receptors come from a human donor with multiple sclerosis.

The chain combines TRBV20-1 with TRBJ2-7; 10 bases fit TRBD2. Germline V gives CDR1 DFQATT, CDR2 SNEGSKA (reference sequence). Losses at the gene ends were 0 bases for V and 4 bases for J; bases not matched to a gene: 6. CDR3 length: 15 amino acids. The CDR3 DNA is TGCAGTGCTAGAGATCCTAGCGGGGGAGGTTACGAGCAGTACTTC. It encodes CSARDPSGGGYEQYF.

The chain uses TRBV7-8 and TRBJ1-2, with a weak D call TRBD1 (5 bases). Between the trimmed V and J ends, which lost 4 bases and 5 bases, there was a span of 11 bases. This CDR3 spans 13 amino acids. Germline V gives CDR1 SGHVS, CDR2 FQNEAQ. CDR3 coding DNA: TGTGCCAGCAGCTCATGGGGGGTTTATGGCTACACCTTC. Translation gives CASSSWGVYGYTF.

In this sample, this clonotype turned up once. The V call is TRBV30, the J call TRBJ2-7, with D maybe TRBD1 (7 bases). This CDR3 comprises 12 residues. V lost 2 bases, J lost 6 bases, and 11 bases lay in between. CDR1 and CDR2 (germline): GTSNPN, SVGIG (reference sequence). CDR3: CAWSRQGGEQYV. The CDR3 coding sequence is TGTGCCTGGAGTCGACAGGGAGGCGAGCAGTACGTC.

The genes are TRBV2 and TRBJ2-7, with 8 bases that match TRBD1. In germline, CDR1 is SNHLY, CDR2 FYNNEI. Unmatched junction bases numbered 10, after V lost 6 bases and J lost 6 bases. This CDR3 has 14 amino acids. The CDR3: CASRAQGAPGEQYV. The CDR3 nucleotides read TGTGCCAGCAGGGCCCAGGGGGCGCCGGGCGAGCAGTACGTC.

The rearrangement joins TRBV11-3 to TRBJ2-3; D is possibly TRBD1 or TRBD2 (6 bases each). V was shortened by 3 bases and J by 0 bases, with 19 bases between the two germline ends. The CDR3 length is 18 residues. Germline CDR1 reads SGHNT; CDR2 reads YENEEA. In nucleotides, the CDR3 is TGTGCCAGCAGCTTCTTGACCGGGGGACACCCAAGCACAGATACGCAGTATTTT. Translating it yields CASSFLTGGHPSTDTQYF.

This clonotype was recorded only once. The chain couples TRBV5-1 to TRBJ1-2, with TRBD1 identical over 9 bases. Germline CDR1 is SGHRS and CDR2 is YFSETQ. Unmatched junction bases numbered 13, after V lost 4 bases and J lost 6 bases. The CDR3 covers 16 residues. The CDR3 DNA reads TGCGCCAGCAGCACAGTCCCGGGACAGGGACCTGATGGCTACACCTTC. This sequence encodes CASSTVPGQGPDGYTF.

This chain uses TRBV3-1 with TRBJ2-3, with 7 bases matching TRBD2. V lost 2 bases to trimming and J lost 4 bases; unmatched junction nucleotides: 18. In germline, CDR1 is LGHDT, CDR2 YNNKEL (reference sequence). CDR3 length: 19 residues. The CDR3 DNA follows: TGTGCCAGCAGCCAAAGCCTAACTCGCGGGGGTCGGAGGGCAGATACGCAGTATTTT. Its translation: CASSQSLTRGGRRADTQYF.

The chain combines TRBV7-2 with TRBJ2-5; D is perhaps TRBD1 or TRBD2 (5 bases each). The CDR3 covers 16 residues. V lost 6 bases to trimming and J lost 2 bases, with 19 bases between them. CDR1 is SGHTA and CDR2 is FQGNSA in the germline V gene. The CDR3 reads CASRSRGPQYQETQYF. The CDR3 bases are TGTGCCAGCAGATCAAGGGGACCCCAATATCAAGAGACCCAGTACTTC. Full variable domain (missing parts from reference TRBV7-2 and TRBJ2-5): GAGVSQSPSNKVTEKGKDVELRCDPISGHTALYWYRQSLGQGLEFLIYFQGNSAPDKSGLPSDRFSAERTGGSVSTLTIQRTQQEDSAVYLCASRSRGPQYQETQYFGPGTRLLVL.

V usage is TRBV4-1 and J usage is TRBJ1-2; D remains unclear. V was pared by 3 bases and J by 3 bases, with 11 bases between. The CDR3 runs 14 residues. The V gene's germline CDR1 is MGHRA and CDR2 YSYEKL. CDR3 protein: CASSHEGRDYGYTF. The CDR3 DNA reads as TGCGCCAGCAGCCATGAAGGTAGGGACTATGGCTACACCTTC.

The rearrangement links TRBV27 to TRBJ1-2; the match to TRBD1 covers 7 bases. The CDR3 is 14 amino acids. V shed 6 bases, J shed 1 base, and the junction held 5 bases outside the gene matches. Per germline, CDR1 MNHEY and CDR2 SMNVEV (reference sequence). CDR3 in DNA: TGTGCCAGCAGGGACGGGACAGATAACTATGGCTACACCTTC. Encoded protein: CASRDGTDNYGYTF.

The rearrangement uses TRBV6-6 and TRBJ2-7, with D perhaps TRBD1 or TRBD2 (5 bases each). The CDR3 totals 14 residues. Per germline, CDR1 MNHNY and CDR2 SVGAGI (reference sequence). Trimming took 7 bases from V and 1 from J, leaving 14 bases between them. CDR3 residues: CASIGGERSYEQYV. In DNA form, the CDR3 reads TGTGCCAGCATTGGGGGAGAGAGGTCCTACGAGCAGTACGTC.

The chain employs TRBV29-1 and TRBJ2-6; tentatively, D is TRBD1 (6 bases). This CDR3 region has 15 residues. Trimming stripped 7 bases from V and 0 bases from J, with 13 bases between. The germline CDR1 and CDR2 sequences are SQVTM and ANQGSEA. The CDR3 loop is CSARDINSGANVLTF. The CDR3 region has the DNA TGCAGCGCCCGGGACATTAACTCTGGGGCCAACGTCCTGACTTTC.

The chain employs TRBV20-1 and TRBJ1-5; no clear D. The length of the CDR3 is 13 residues. From germline, CDR1 is DFQATT and CDR2 SNEGSKA (reference sequence). V lost 5 bases to trimming and J lost 0 bases, with 8 bases between them. CDR3 residues: CSALHDSNQPQHF. For the CDR3, the DNA is TGCAGTGCTTTACATGATAGCAATCAGCCCCAGCATTTT.

This chain uses TRBV7-3 with TRBJ1-1; D remains unclear. Germline CDR1 is SGHTA and CDR2 is FQGTGA. V shed 1 base and J shed 4 bases, with 7 bases lying between them. This CDR3 is 13 amino acids long. In DNA form, the CDR3 reads TGTGCCAGCAGCTTAAACACCTTCACTGAAGCTTTCTTT. This codes for CASSLNTFTEAFF.

The chain employs TRBV3-1 and TRBJ1-1; D is ambiguous. In germline, CDR1 is LGHDT, CDR2 YNNKEL (reference sequence). CDR3 size: 14 residues. Trimming left V 0 bases short and J 10 bases short, with 15 bases between. The CDR3 spells CASSQDYVRVGAFF. CDR3 nucleotide sequence: TGTGCCAGCAGCCAAGACTATGTGAGGGTAGGAGCTTTCTTT.

The rearrangement uses TRBV30 and TRBJ2-3; 9 nucleotides agree with TRBD2. With V trimmed by 0 bases and J by 4 bases, 5 bases remained unmatched. This CDR3 region has 15 residues. CDR1 and CDR2 (germline): GTSNPN, SVGIG (reference sequence). The CDR3 DNA sequence: TGTGCCTGGAGTGTCGGGCTAGCGGGACCAGATACGCAGTATTTT. Protein sequence: CAWSVGLAGPDTQYF.

V gene TRBV7-2 combines with J gene TRBJ1-5; no firm D call. The CDR3 covers 14 residues. The V gene lost 1 base and the J gene lost 6 bases, with 10 bases spanning the gap. Germline assignment: CDR1 SGHTA and CDR2 FQGNSA. Here the CDR3 reads CASSLVGSSQPQHF. The CDR3, as DNA: TGTGCCAGCAGCTTAGTCGGTTCTAGTCAGCCCCAGCATTTT.

The chain uses TRBV5-6 and TRBJ2-3; 7 bases line up with TRBD1. Germline V gene sequence: CDR1 SGHDT, CDR2 YYEEEE. V shed 2 bases, J shed 1 base, and the junction held 10 bases outside the gene matches. CDR3 length: 17 residues. The chain's CDR3 is CASSFFEGAVGTDTQYF. The DNA for the CDR3 is TGTGCCAGCAGCTTTTTCGAGGGGGCCGTTGGCACAGATACGCAGTATTTT.

This clonotype came up a few times. The chain uses TRBV27 and TRBJ1-5, with unresolved D. Germline CDR1 MNHEY, CDR2 SMNVEV (reference sequence). CDR3 length: 13 residues. V was shortened by 2 bases and J by 1 base, with 3 bases between the two germline ends. The CDR3 DNA is TGTGCCAGCAGTTTAGAGAGCAATCAGCCCCAGCATTTT. This sequence encodes CASSLESNQPQHF.

The chain uses TRBV30 and TRBJ1-1; TRBD1 might be the D (6 bases). The CDR3 covers 14 residues. Germline values: CDR1 GTSNPN, CDR2 SVGIG (reference sequence). Trimming shortened V by 7 bases and J by 1 base, and 16 bases separated the two germline ends. The CDR3 region has the DNA TGTGCCTTCAAAAAAGACAGGAGGAACACTGAAGCTTTCTTT. Translated: CAFKKDRRNTEAFF.

This rearrangement joins TRBV7-2 to TRBJ1-1, with 8 nucleotides matching TRBD1. The CDR3 totals 16 residues. Germline V lookup: CDR1 SGHTA, CDR2 FQGNSA. V was clipped by 5 bases and J by 4 bases; unmatched bases: 12. In DNA, the CDR3 is TGTGCCAGCAGCCGGGGGACAGGATTGCAGAGCACTGAAGCTTTCTTT. Protein product: CASSRGTGLQSTEAFF.

The CDR3 is CAWSRQNTEAFF. The DNA of the CDR3 is TGTGCCTGGAGCCGACAGAACACTGAAGCTTTCTTT. The chain links TRBV30 to TRBJ1-1; no firm D call. This CDR3 region has 12 residues. CDR1 is GTSNPN, CDR2 SVGIG, per germline (reference sequence). Deletions cut 3 bases from V and 1 base from J, with 6 bases between.